This TCR beta chain stems from a study of shared clonotypes between healthy human individuals. Per the germline V gene, CDR1 is MNHEY and CDR2 is SMNVEV (reference sequence). CDR3 length: 14 residues. The V and J ends lost 6 bases and 3 bases, in that order; junction bases with no gene match: 6. The protocol was immunoSEQ multiplex PCR, while the TCRdb copy is restricted to in-frame clones and leaves out a portion. Of a few hundred thousand clones detected, more than 75% appear once; the ten largest clones hold about 16%. Sequenced sample: memory CD8+ T cells sorted from blood. Subset of the sample: CD45RO+ cells pooled with CCR7-negative TemRA cells. The chain recombines TRBV27 with TRBJ2-5, with 8 positions matching TRBD1. The TCR comes from a man aged 18 to 29 in good health. CDR3 protein: CASRPQGAEETQYF. For the CDR3, the DNA is TGTGCCAGCAGACCCCAGGGGGCCGAAGAGACCCAGTACTTC.